These 24 T cell receptor beta chains were sequenced from one sample in a study of OX40 agonist ivuxolimab in advanced cancers. Sequencing used immunoSEQ multiplex PCR; TCRdb keeps in-frame clones, though not all of them. The table shows around 100,000 clones, with 89% occurring only once. Sequences were derived from CD4+ or CD8+ T cells sorted from blood, sampled in a trial of the OX40 agonist ivuxolimab. The source is an adult with an advanced solid tumor such as melanoma, head and neck, liver or kidney cancer.

The V call is TRBV7-2, the J call TRBJ1-3; TRBD1 might be the D (5 bases). V was pared by 1 base and J by 0 bases, with 7 bases between. Germline V lookup: CDR1 SGHTA, CDR2 FQGNSA. The CDR3 totals 15 residues. CDR3 nucleotides: TGTGCCAGCAGCTTAGAGGGGAGCTCTGGAAACACCATATATTTT. It codes for CASSLEGSSGNTIYF.

The chain uses TRBV30 and TRBJ1-1, with D tentatively TRBD1 (5 bases). CDR1 is GTSNPN and CDR2 is SVGIG in the germline V gene (reference sequence). V dropped 1 base and J dropped 1 base, with 10 bases sitting between them. This CDR3 has 14 amino acids. The CDR3 here is CAWSGKGWNTEAFF. The CDR3 bases are TGTGCCTGGAGTGGAAAGGGGTGGAACACTGAAGCTTTCTTT.

This sequence joins TRBV7-2 and TRBJ1-2; D gene unclear. From germline, CDR1 is SGHTA and CDR2 FQGNSA. Trimming took off 2 bases at V and 1 base at J, with 5 bases between the two ends. The CDR3 is made up of 13 amino acids. The CDR3 coding sequence is TGTGCCAGCAGCTTACCCGTTAACTATGGCTACACCTTC. Residues: CASSLPVNYGYTF.

The chain recombines TRBV29-1 with TRBJ2-3; 7 bases fit TRBD1. Germline V gene sequence: CDR1 SQVTM, CDR2 ANQGSEA. The CDR3 is 12 amino acids. J lost 5 bases, V lost 6 bases, and 5 bases had no gene match. As DNA, the CDR3 is TGCAGCGTCGAGGCAGGGGGAGATACGCAGTATTTT. This sequence encodes CSVEAGGDTQYF.

V is TRBV5-1 and J is TRBJ2-7; D is uncertain. The CDR3 is 13 amino acids. Trimming removed 3 bases from V and 0 bases from J, with 7 bases in between. Germline CDR1 SGHRS, CDR2 YFSETQ. CDR3 amino acids: CASSSLVSYEQYF. The CDR3 DNA sequence: TGCGCCAGCAGCTCCCTCGTCTCCTACGAGCAGTACTTC. Filled out from reference TRBV5-1 and TRBJ2-7, the complete variable domain reads KAGVTQTPRYLIKTRGQQVTLSCSPISGHRSVSWYQQTPGQGLQFLFEYFSETQRNKGNFPGRFSGRQFSNSRSEMNVSTLELGDSALYLCASSSLVSYEQYFGPGTRLTVT.

J is TRBJ2-1 and V is TRBV10-3; D possibly corresponds to TRBD1 (7 bases). This CDR3 is 16 amino acids long. V was trimmed by 3 bases and J by 5 bases, leaving 17 bases between them. The germline gives CDR1 ENHRY, CDR2 SYGVKD. CDR3 amino acids: CAISDLGRGRNNEQFF. The CDR3 DNA follows: TGTGCCATCAGTGATCTGGGCAGGGGGAGGAACAATGAGCAGTTCTTC.

The chain has TRBV28 and TRBJ1-5; unclear D gene. The ends were cut back, 5 bases at V and 5 bases at J, with 13 bases in the middle. The germline gives CDR1 MDHEN, CDR2 SYDVKM. This CDR3 has 14 amino acids. CDR3 nucleotide sequence: TGTGCCAGCAGTAACAGAAGGGTTGATCAGCCCCAGCATTTT. Translated: CASSNRRVDQPQHF. Variable domain in full (rest from reference TRBV28 and TRBJ1-5): DVKVTQSSRYLVKRTGEKVFLECVQDMDHENMFWYRQDPGLGLRLIYFSYDVKMKEKGDIPEGYSVSREKKERFSLILESASTNQTSMYLCASSNRRVDQPQHFGDGTRLSIL.

The chain combines TRBV7-3 with TRBJ2-1, with 9 bases lining up with TRBD2. Trimming at V came to 5 bases and at J to 6 bases, leaving 5 bases not matched to a gene. This CDR3 spans 14 amino acids. In germline, CDR1 is SGHTA, CDR2 FQGTGA. CDR3: CASSASREGNEQFF. The CDR3 nucleotides read TGTGCCAGCAGCGCCTCGCGGGAGGGCAATGAGCAGTTCTTC.

The chain combines TRBV4-1 with TRBJ1-3; a possible D gene is TRBD1 (6 bases). The germline CDR1 and CDR2 sequences are MGHRA and YSYEKL. The CDR3 length is 15 residues. V was clipped by 0 bases and J by 6 bases, with 12 bases between them. CDR3 loop: CASSQETGSENTIYF. DNA for the CDR3: TGCGCCAGCAGCCAAGAGACAGGCAGTGAAAACACCATATATTTT.

The chain is built from TRBV7-6 and TRBJ2-7; D unresolved. CDR1 is SGHVS, CDR2 FNYEAQ, per germline. The V end was cut by 5 bases, the J end by 6 bases, with 11 bases between. The CDR3 contains 12 residues. The CDR3 reads CASSRHPSEQYF. The CDR3 bases are TGTGCCAGCAGCCGCCACCCAAGCGAGCAGTACTTC.

The chain employs TRBV6-5 and TRBJ2-7; D is perhaps TRBD1 (6 bases). V lost 8 bases and J 2 bases, leaving 16 bases between the germline ends. The CDR3 loop spans 14 amino acids. Germline CDR1 reads MNHEY; CDR2 reads SVGAGI. The CDR3 reads CASCEGTGTYEQYF. DNA of the CDR3: TGTGCCAGCTGCGAGGGAACAGGGACCTACGAGCAGTACTTC.

The CDR3 spells CASSTSGRAEQYF. The CDR3 nucleotides are TGTGCCAGCTCCACTAGCGGGAGGGCCGAGCAGTACTTC. The chain combines TRBV18 with TRBJ2-7; 13 nucleotides match TRBD2. In germline, CDR1 is KGHSH, CDR2 LQKENI. The length of the CDR3 is 13 residues. V was pared by 6 bases and J by 6 bases, with 2 bases of the junction left unmatched.

The chain carries TRBV19 and TRBJ2-5; D perhaps matches TRBD1 (5 bases). Germline assignment: CDR1 LNHDA and CDR2 SQIVND (reference sequence). CDR3 length: 14 amino acids. V was cut by 6 bases and J by 3 bases, with 14 bases left in between. Here the CDR3 reads CASSSVDSKETQYF. The CDR3 DNA reads TGTGCCAGTAGCTCCGTCGACAGTAAAGAGACCCAGTACTTC.

CDR3 in amino acids: CAISEGYLDTEAFF. The CDR3 bases are TGTGCCATCAGTGAAGGGTACCTAGACACTGAAGCTTTCTTT. The chain recombines TRBV10-3 with TRBJ1-1, with D unclear. CDR1 ENHRY and CDR2 SYGVKD come from the germline V gene. The CDR3 is 14 residues long. V shed 3 bases and J shed 3 bases, with 11 bases lying between them.

V usage is TRBV19 and J usage is TRBJ2-5, with 10 bases that match TRBD1. Trimming at V came to 10 bases and at J to 0 bases, leaving 11 bases not matched to a gene. The CDR3 is made up of 16 amino acids. Germline loops: CDR1 LNHDA, CDR2 SQIVND (reference sequence). Here the CDR3 reads CATRGTGARYQETQYF. CDR3 coding DNA: TGTGCCACCCGCGGGACAGGGGCACGGTACCAAGAGACCCAGTACTTC.

This clone has more than one count but fewer than ten. V gene TRBV19 combines with J gene TRBJ1-6; no definite D call. Germline CDR1 LNHDA, CDR2 SQIVND (reference sequence). Between the trimmed V and J ends, which lost 6 bases and 7 bases, there was a span of 10 bases. The CDR3 totals 13 residues. CDR3 region: CASRSDGNSPLHF. CDR3 bases: TGTGCCAGTAGGTCAGACGGGAATTCACCCCTCCACTTT.

The rearrangement links TRBV14 to TRBJ1-1; no reliable D call. The CDR3 is 15 residues long. Deletions cut 1 base from V and 1 base from J, with 10 bases between. Germline values: CDR1 SGHDN, CDR2 FVKESK. CDR3: CASSQVGMGNTEAFF. As DNA, the CDR3 is TGTGCCAGCAGCCAAGTGGGAATGGGGAACACTGAAGCTTTCTTT.

The CDR3 nucleotides are TGTGCCAGCAGCTTAGATAACAGGGATGTGGAAGCTTTCTTT. It yields the protein CASSLDNRDVEAFF. This rearrangement joins TRBV11-2 to TRBJ1-1; maybe TRBD1 (6 bases). This CDR3 is built from 14 residues. Trimming took 0 bases from V and 8 from J, leaving 13 bases between them. The germline V gene has CDR1 SGHAT and CDR2 FQNNGV.

The rearrangement uses TRBV5-1 and TRBJ2-7; D could derive from TRBD1 or TRBD2 (5 bases each). Trimming shortened V by 0 bases and J by 0 bases, and 13 bases separated the two germline ends. The CDR3 covers 16 residues. Germline V CDR1 and CDR2: SGHRS, YFSETQ. CDR3 protein: CASSLEWGPSSYEQYF. CDR3 DNA: TGCGCCAGCAGCTTGGAGTGGGGACCCAGCTCCTACGAGCAGTACTTC.

The chain has TRBV2 and TRBJ1-3; no definite D call. V lost 4 bases and J lost 0, with 13 bases in between. Germline V gene sequence: CDR1 SNHLY, CDR2 FYNNEI. The CDR3 length is 16 residues. CDR3 region: CASSVTQNLSGNTIYF. The CDR3 DNA reads as TGTGCCAGCAGTGTAACCCAAAACCTCTCTGGAAACACCATATATTTT.

This sequence joins TRBV14 and TRBJ1-1; unclear D gene. Germline-derived CDR1 and CDR2 are SGHDN and FVKESK. Trimming pared 7 bases from V and 6 bases from J, leaving 18 bases between. The CDR3 is made up of 14 amino acids. The CDR3 here is CASTPLGPWAEAFF. The CDR3 coding sequence is TGTGCCAGCACCCCGTTGGGTCCTTGGGCTGAAGCTTTCTTT.

The V call is TRBV11-1, the J call TRBJ1-1; TRBD1 is a possible D gene (6 bases). Looked up from germline, CDR1 is SGHAT and CDR2 is FQDESV (reference sequence). Trimming stripped 2 bases from V and 7 bases from J, with 8 bases between. This CDR3 has 12 amino acids. CDR3: CASSLQGFEAFF. The CDR3 DNA reads TGTGCCAGCAGCTTACAGGGGTTTGAAGCTTTCTTT.

The chain joins TRBV7-2 to TRBJ1-3, with TRBD1 matching 7 bases. Germline V gene lookup returns CDR1 SGHTA and CDR2 FQGNSA. V lost 3 bases and J lost 2; bases outside the gene matches: 7. This CDR3 region has 16 residues. The CDR3 reads CASSLAGTAAGNTIYF. The CDR3 nucleotides read TGTGCCAGCAGCTTGGCCGGGACAGCCGCTGGAAACACCATATATTTT.

A single count supports this clone. The chain combines TRBV14 with TRBJ1-1, with 11 bases matching TRBD1. The CDR3 spans 20 residues. J gave up 1 base and V 5 bases, and 18 bases lay outside the gene matches. CDR1 SGHDN and CDR2 FVKESK come from the germline V gene. The CDR3 DNA reads as TGTGCCAGCAGCGATGCTCGTGGGACAGGGGGTAAAGGGACGAACACTGAAGCTTTCTTT. Translation gives CASSDARGTGGKGTNTEAFF.